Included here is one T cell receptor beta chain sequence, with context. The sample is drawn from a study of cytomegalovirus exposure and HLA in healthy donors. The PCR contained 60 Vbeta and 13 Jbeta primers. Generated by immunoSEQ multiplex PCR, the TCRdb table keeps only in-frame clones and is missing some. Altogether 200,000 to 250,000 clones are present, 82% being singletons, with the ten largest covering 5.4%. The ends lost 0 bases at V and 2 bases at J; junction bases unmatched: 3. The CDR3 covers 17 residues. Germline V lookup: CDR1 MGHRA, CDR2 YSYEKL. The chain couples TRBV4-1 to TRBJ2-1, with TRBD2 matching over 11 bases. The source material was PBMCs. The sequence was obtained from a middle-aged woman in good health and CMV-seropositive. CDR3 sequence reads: CASSQDPSGGTYNEQFF. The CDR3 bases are TGCGCCAGCAGCCAAGACCCTAGCGGGGGGACCTACAATGAGCAGTTCTTC.